This TCR beta chain was sequenced in a study of T cell responses to AZD1222 COVID-19 vaccine. Study at large: Analysis merged second doses at about 4 or about 12 weeks. Overall study results and limits: Nearly half of spike-specific TCRs reportedly target variant regions that are unmutated in the B.1.351 and B.1.1.7 variants. The donors showed a predominance of white British ancestry and of females, with possible underestimation of clonal diversity. Two AZD1222 doses significantly raised spike-specific TCR breadth and depth over controls.

V dropped 5 bases and J dropped 4 bases, with 9 bases sitting between them. This CDR3 is 12 amino acids long. Germline loops: CDR1 SGHAT, CDR2 FQNNGV. Generated by immunoSEQ multiplex PCR, the TCRdb table keeps only in-frame clones and is missing some. The top ten clones hold around 24% of a sample with about 72,000 clones, around 86% of them seen once. As concerns this clone: Its cognate antigen is unknown.

The sample was peripheral blood, taken on day 0 of AZD1222 vaccination. The V and J genes are TRBV11-2 and TRBJ2-7; tentatively, D is TRBD1 (5 bases). This clonotype originated in an adult in good health. The CDR3 region is CASSKDKYEQYF. For the CDR3, the DNA is TGTGCCAGCAGCAAGGACAAGTACGAGCAGTACTTC. Supplemented by reference TRBV11-2 and TRBJ2-7, the full variable domain reads EAGVAQSPRYKIIEKRQSVAFWCNPISGHATLYWYQQILGQGPKLLIQFQNNGVVDDSQLPKDRFSAERLKGVDSTLKIQPAKLEDSAVYLCASSKDKYEQYFGPGTRLTVT.